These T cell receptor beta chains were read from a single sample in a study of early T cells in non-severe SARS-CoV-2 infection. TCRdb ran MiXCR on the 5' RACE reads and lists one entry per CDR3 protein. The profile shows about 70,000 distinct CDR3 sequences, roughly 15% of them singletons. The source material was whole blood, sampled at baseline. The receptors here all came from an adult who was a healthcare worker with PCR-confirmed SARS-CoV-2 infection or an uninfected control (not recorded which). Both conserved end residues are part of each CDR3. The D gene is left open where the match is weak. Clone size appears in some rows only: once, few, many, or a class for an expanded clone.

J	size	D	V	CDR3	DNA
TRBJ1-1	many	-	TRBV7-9	CASSPEENTEAFF	TGTGCCAGCAGCCCCGAGGAGAACACTGAAGCTTTCTTT
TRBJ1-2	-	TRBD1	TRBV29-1	CSVQSDRVYGYTF	TGCAGCGTACAAAGCGACAGGGTCTATGGCTACACCTTC
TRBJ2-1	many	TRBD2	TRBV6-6	CASSPGLAGMPYNEQFF	TGTGCCAGCAGCCCCGGACTAGCGGGAATGCCCTACAATGAGCAGTTCTTC
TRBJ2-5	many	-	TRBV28	CASSSLGGGIQETQYF	TGTGCCAGCAGTTCCCTCGGCGGAGGGATCCAAGAGACCCAGTACTTC
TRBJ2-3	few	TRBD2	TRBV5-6	CASSLAREWFTDTQYF	TGTGCCAGCAGCTTGGCGCGGGAGTGGTTCACAGATACGCAGTATTTT
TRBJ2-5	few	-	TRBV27	CASSLSMAQQETQYF	TGTGCCAGCAGTTTATCGATGGCCCAACAAGAGACCCAGTACTTC
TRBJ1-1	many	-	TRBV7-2	CASSLEVPNTEAFF	TGTGCCAGCAGCTTAGAGGTCCCGAACACTGAAGCTTTCTTT
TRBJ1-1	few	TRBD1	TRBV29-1	CSVEAIKTGSPEAFF	TGCAGCGTTGAAGCCATAAAGACAGGGTCCCCTGAAGCTTTCTTT
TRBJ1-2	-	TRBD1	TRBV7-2	CASRYRGHNYGYTF	TGTGCCAGCAGGTACAGGGGGCATAACTATGGCTACACCTTC
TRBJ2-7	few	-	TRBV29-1	CSVSGEGLEQYF	TGCAGCGTTTCCGGAGAGGGCCTCGAGCAGTACTTC
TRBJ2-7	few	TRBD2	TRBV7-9	CASSLPLVAGGVYEQYF	TGTGCCAGCAGCTTACCCCTCGTTGCGGGAGGGGTCTACGAGCAGTACTTC
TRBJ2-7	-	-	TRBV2	CASSEIGPRQYF	TGTGCCAGCAGTGAAATTGGACCCCGGCAGTACTTC
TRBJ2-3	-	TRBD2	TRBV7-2	CASSTRGGRGISDTQYF	TGTGCCAGCAGCACCCGGGGGGGCAGGGGCATCTCAGATACGCAGTATTTT
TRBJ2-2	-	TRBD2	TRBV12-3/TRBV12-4	CASSFTSGRTGELFF	TGTGCCAGCAGTTTTACTAGCGGGAGGACCGGGGAGCTGTTTTTT
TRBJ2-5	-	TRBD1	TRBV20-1	CSASQGQGRETQYF	TGCAGTGCTAGCCAAGGACAGGGCCGAGAGACCCAGTACTTC
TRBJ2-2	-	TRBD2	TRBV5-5	CASSQGLAANTGELFF	TGTGCCAGCAGCCAAGGACTAGCGGCAAACACCGGGGAGCTGTTTTTT
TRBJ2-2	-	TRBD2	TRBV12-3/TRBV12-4	CASGGTSGSPGELFF	TGTGCCAGCGGGGGGACTAGCGGGAGCCCCGGGGAGCTGTTTTTT
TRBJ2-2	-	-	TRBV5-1	CASSLPGANTGEQFF	TGCGCCAGCAGCTTGCCGGGCGCGAACACCGGGGAGCAGTTTTTT
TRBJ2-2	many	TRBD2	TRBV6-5	CASSYSRSLGTSHTGELFF	TGTGCCAGCAGTTACTCGAGGTCTCTTGGGACTAGCCACACCGGGGAGCTGTTTTTT
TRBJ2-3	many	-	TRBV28	CASSLLGGWAFSTDTQYF	TGTGCCAGCAGTTTATTGGGGGGATGGGCCTTTAGCACAGATACGCAGTATTTT
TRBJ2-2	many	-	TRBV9	CASSVDWQGGGTGELFF	TGTGCCAGCAGCGTAGATTGGCAGGGGGGTGGCACCGGGGAGCTGTTTTTT
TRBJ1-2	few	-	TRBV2	CASSMQGMEGYTF	TGTGCCAGCAGCATGCAGGGAATGGAAGGCTACACCTTC
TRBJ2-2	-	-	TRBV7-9	CASSSAGTGELFF	TGTGCCAGCAGCTCCGCGGGCACCGGGGAGCTGTTTTTT
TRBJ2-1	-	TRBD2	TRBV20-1	CSATSGRASYNEQFF	TGCAGTGCAACGAGCGGGAGGGCCTCCTACAATGAGCAGTTCTTC
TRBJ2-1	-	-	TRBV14	CASSQGSGILNEQFF	TGTGCCAGCAGCCAAGGTTCCGGGATCCTCAATGAGCAGTTCTTC
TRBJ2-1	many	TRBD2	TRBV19	CASSMSASGRAVYNEQFF	TGTGCCAGTAGTATGAGCGCTAGCGGGAGGGCCGTCTACAATGAGCAGTTCTTC
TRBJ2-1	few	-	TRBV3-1	CASRATGYNEQFF	TGTGCCAGCAGGGCTACAGGGTACAATGAGCAGTTCTTC
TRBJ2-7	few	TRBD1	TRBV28	CASSFAGGLNEQYF	TGTGCCAGCAGTTTTGCAGGGGGCCTGAACGAGCAGTACTTC
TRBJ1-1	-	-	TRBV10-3	CAISNKNTEAFF	TGTGCCATCAGTAATAAGAATACTGAAGCTTTCTTT
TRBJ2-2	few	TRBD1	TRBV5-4	CASSWPGQGPSGELFF	TGTGCCAGCAGCTGGCCGGGACAGGGTCCCTCCGGGGAGCTGTTTTTT
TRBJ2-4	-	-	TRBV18	CASSPEGSYGIQYF	TGTGCCAGCTCACCGGAGGGGAGTTACGGCATTCAGTACTTC
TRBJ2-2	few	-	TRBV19	CASSWSGELFF	TGTGCCAGTAGTTGGTCCGGGGAGCTGTTTTTT
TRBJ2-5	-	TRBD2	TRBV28	CASSPRAGGTVETQYF	TGTGCCAGCAGTCCCCGAGCGGGAGGGACCGTAGAGACCCAGTACTTC
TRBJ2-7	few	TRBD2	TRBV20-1	CSATIAGVSYEQYF	TGCAGTGCAACTATAGCGGGGGTGTCCTACGAGCAGTACTTC
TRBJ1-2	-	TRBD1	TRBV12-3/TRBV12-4	CASSRDSPNYGYTF	TGTGCCAGCAGTAGGGACAGCCCTAACTATGGCTACACCTTC
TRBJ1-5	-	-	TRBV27	CASSSPTGTQHF	TGTGCCAGCAGTTCGCCAACAGGGACCCAGCATTTT
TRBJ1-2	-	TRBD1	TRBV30	CAGGGQVVHGYTF	TGTGCCGGCGGAGGACAGGTCGTCCATGGCTACACCTTC
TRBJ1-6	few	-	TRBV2	CASSEERPGESPLHF	TGTGCCAGCAGTGAAGAGAGGCCCGGGGAGTCACCCCTCCACTTT
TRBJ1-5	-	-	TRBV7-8	CASSLDRNSNQPQHF	TGTGCCAGCAGCCTGGACAGAAACAGCAATCAGCCCCAGCATTTT
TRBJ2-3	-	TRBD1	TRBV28	CASCSFPGQGEDTQYF	TGTGCCAGCTGCAGTTTTCCGGGACAGGGGGAAGATACGCAGTATTTT
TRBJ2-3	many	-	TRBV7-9	CASSITDTQYF	TGTGCCAGCAGCATCACAGATACGCAGTATTTT
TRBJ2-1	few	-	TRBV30	CAWSLSGNYNEQFF	TGTGCCTGGAGTCTTAGCGGTAACTACAATGAGCAGTTCTTC
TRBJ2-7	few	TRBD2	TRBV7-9	CASSPGLAPYEQYF	TGTGCCAGCAGCCCGGGACTAGCCCCCTACGAGCAGTACTTC
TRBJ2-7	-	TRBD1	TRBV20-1	CSALRYRGLYEQYF	TGCAGTGCCCTCCGGTACAGGGGCTTGTACGAGCAGTACTTC
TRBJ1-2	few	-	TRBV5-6	CASSPWGRNYGYTF	TGTGCCAGCAGCCCCTGGGGCCGAAACTATGGCTACACCTTC
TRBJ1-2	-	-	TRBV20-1	CSAGEGQNYGYTF	TGCAGTGCTGGAGAAGGGCAGAACTATGGCTACACCTTC
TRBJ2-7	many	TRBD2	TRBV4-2	CASSQVRAGGNYEQYF	TGTGCCAGCAGCCAAGTTCGCGCGGGAGGGAACTACGAGCAGTACTTC
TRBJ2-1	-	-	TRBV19	CASSTLLSHEQFF	TGTGCCAGTAGTACCCTTCTCTCCCATGAGCAGTTCTTC
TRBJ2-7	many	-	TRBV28	CASSLPDGLYEQYF	TGTGCCAGCAGCCTCCCCGACGGACTCTACGAGCAGTACTTC
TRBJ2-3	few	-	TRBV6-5	CASSYGATDTQYF	TGTGCCAGCAGTTATGGAGCCACAGATACGCAGTATTTT